This is a list of T cell receptor beta chains from one sample in a study of hypomethylating agent response in myelodysplastic syndrome. This table comes from immunoSEQ multiplex PCR, and its TCRdb copy is limited to in-frame clones, with some not included. The profile shows about 10,000 clones, 75% to 85% of them singletons. The source was bone marrow, collected before or after starting hypomethylating agent treatment for myelodysplastic syndrome (not recorded which). All receptors come from a human donor with myelodysplastic syndrome. The CDR3 runs from the conserved cysteine through the conserved F or W. Fields, in order: CDR3 protein, CDR3 DNA, clone size, J gene, D gene, V gene. The D gene is left open where the match is weak. Size is omitted from some rows. Given values are once, few, many or a class for expanded clones.

CASSLNREGRYEQYF TGTGCCAGTAGCCTCAACAGGGAGGGTAGGTACGAGCAGTACTTC - TRBJ2-7 - TRBV19
CASRSDGSYEQYF TGTGCCAGCAGGTCAGACGGGAGCTACGAGCAGTACTTC - TRBJ2-7 - TRBV27
CASSLVDRDTDTQYF TGCGCCAGCAGCTTGGTTGACAGGGACACAGATACGCAGTATTTT - TRBJ2-3 TRBD1 TRBV5-1
CASSESTGTEAFF TGCGCCAGCAGTGAGTCTACGGGGACTGAAGCTTTCTTT - TRBJ1-1 - TRBV10-2
CASTPLGHTGELFF TGTGCCAGCACTCCCCTCGGGCACACCGGGGAGCTGTTTTTT - TRBJ2-2 - TRBV28
CASSLPGRFDEAFF TGCGCCAGCAGCCTGCCAGGGAGATTTGATGAAGCTTTCTTT - TRBJ1-1 - TRBV4-1
CASSLRTSGSPGELFF TGTGCCAGCAGCTTGAGGACTAGCGGGAGTCCCGGGGAGCTGTTTTTT - TRBJ2-2 TRBD2 TRBV7-2
CASSVQGNTIYF TGTGCCAGCAGTGTACAAGGAAACACCATATATTTT - TRBJ1-3 - TRBV6-1
CASSEARGGWGSYEQYF TGTGCCAGCAGTGAAGCGCGTGGGGGGTGGGGTAGCTACGAGCAGTACTTC - TRBJ2-7 - TRBV6-1
CASSSLSGDPSQSYGYTF TGTGCCAGCAGCTCCCTTAGTGGGGACCCAAGCCAGAGCTATGGCTACACCTTC - TRBJ1-2 - TRBV7-9
CASSLKDYSPPGELFF TGTGCCAGCAGCTTAAAGGACTATTCCCCCCCCGGGGAGCTGTTTTTT - TRBJ2-2 - TRBV7-3
CASSLGLQAGRGGTAVNEKLFF TGTGCCAGCAGCTTAGGCCTCCAGGCCGGCCGGGGCGGGACAGCCGTTAATGAAAAACTGTTTTTT - TRBJ1-4 TRBD1 TRBV13
CSVENRQRPNYGYTF TGCAGCGTTGAAAACCGACAGAGGCCTAACTATGGCTACACCTTC - TRBJ1-2 - TRBV29-1
CASRLTGAGYGYTF TGTGCCAGCCGGTTAACAGGGGCGGGCTATGGCTACACCTTC - TRBJ1-2 TRBD1 TRBV28
CASTAGTTGNTIYF TGCGCCAGTACGGCAGGGACCACTGGAAACACCATATATTTT few TRBJ1-3 - TRBV5-1
CASNDLGGVYEQFF TGTGCCAGCAACGACCTAGGAGGGGTTTATGAGCAGTTCTTC - TRBJ2-1 - TRBV6-5
CASRNSGPWGDTQYF TGTGCCAGCCGAAATAGCGGGCCCTGGGGCGATACGCAGTATTTT - TRBJ2-3 TRBD2 TRBV6-5
CASSLKQGTEAFF TGCGCCAGCAGCTTGAAACAGGGAACAGAAGCTTTCTTT - TRBJ1-1 - TRBV5-1
CASSLSGGPFNYGYTF TGTGCCAGCAGTTTATCCGGGGGTCCCTTTAACTATGGCTACACCTTC - TRBJ1-2 - TRBV28
CASSAGTDNQPQHF TGTGCCAGCAGTGCGGGGACAGACAATCAGCCCCAGCATTTT - TRBJ1-5 TRBD1 TRBV6-1
CASRRDRRNEKLFF TGTGCCAGCAGGCGGGACAGGAGGAATGAAAAACTGTTTTTT - TRBJ1-4 TRBD1 TRBV2
CASNKLANEQFF TGTGCCAGCAATAAACTAGCGAATGAGCAGTTCTTC - TRBJ2-1 TRBD2 TRBV2
CATSRARGNGYTF TGTGCCACCAGCAGAGCCCGGGGGAATGGCTACACCTTC few TRBJ1-2 - TRBV15
CASSLTRQSEQYF TGTGCCAGCAGCTTAACCCGACAGAGCGAGCAGTACTTC - TRBJ2-7 - TRBV13
CASSSNRGVEQYF TGTGCCAGCAGCTCAAACAGGGGAGTGGAGCAGTACTTC - TRBJ2-7 TRBD1 TRBV7-8
CASSPWGYGYTF TGTGCCAGCTCGCCCTGGGGCTATGGCTACACCTTC - TRBJ1-2 - TRBV6-1
CASSPPGQAKNIQYF TGTGCCAGCTCACCACCGGGCCAGGCCAAAAACATTCAGTACTTC - TRBJ2-4 - TRBV18
CASSGPGNEQFF TGTGCCAGCAGTGGGCCGGGTAATGAGCAGTTCTTC - TRBJ2-1 - TRBV2
CASSLTSGSYNEQFF TGTGCCAGCAGCTTGACTAGCGGGAGTTACAATGAGCAGTTCTTC - TRBJ2-1 TRBD2 TRBV11-2
CASSTEMYEQYF TGTGCCAGTAGTACGGAGATGTACGAGCAGTACTTC - TRBJ2-7 - TRBV19
CASSAYVGTGSPLHF TGTGCCAGCAGCGCCTACGTGGGTACGGGTTCACCCCTCCACTTT - TRBJ1-6 - TRBV4-2
CASSRSGANENEQYF TGTGCCAGCAGCCGATCGGGAGCAAACGAAAACGAGCAGTACTTC - TRBJ2-7 - TRBV14
CASSLQGQGVTGELFF TGCGCCAGCAGCTTGCAGGGACAGGGAGTCACCGGGGAGCTGTTTTTT - TRBJ2-2 TRBD1 TRBV5-1
CASSLAGGTSSYNEQFF TGTGCCAGCAGCTTGGCTGGCGGGACTAGCTCCTACAATGAGCAGTTCTTC - TRBJ2-1 TRBD2 TRBV5-6
CASTRRRDQPQHF TGTGCCAGTACTCGGAGAAGGGACCAGCCCCAGCATTTT - TRBJ1-5 - TRBV19
CASSQFGTSGTYEQFF TGTGCCAGCAGCCAATTCGGGACTAGCGGGACCTATGAGCAGTTCTTC once TRBJ2-1 TRBD2 TRBV4-2
CASSVAAGSSYEQYF TGTGCCAGCAGCGTAGCAGCGGGGAGCTCCTACGAGCAGTACTTC - TRBJ2-7 TRBD2 TRBV11-2
CASNLDRVDEQFF TGTGCCAGCAATTTGGACAGGGTGGATGAGCAGTTCTTC - TRBJ2-1 TRBD1 TRBV7-3
CASSRDTFQETQYF TGTGCCAGCAGCCGGGACACCTTCCAAGAGACCCAGTACTTC - TRBJ2-5 - TRBV5-4
CAWNQDASSGNTIYF TGTGCCTGGAATCAAGATGCTAGCTCTGGAAACACCATATATTTT - TRBJ1-3 - TRBV30
CATGTSGSPNEQFF TGTGCCACCGGGACTAGCGGGTCCCCCAATGAGCAGTTCTTC - TRBJ2-1 TRBD2 TRBV6-1
CASSSGLLARGTQYF TGTGCCAGCAGCTCCGGCCTTCTAGCGAGAGGTACGCAGTATTTT - TRBJ2-3 - TRBV11-3